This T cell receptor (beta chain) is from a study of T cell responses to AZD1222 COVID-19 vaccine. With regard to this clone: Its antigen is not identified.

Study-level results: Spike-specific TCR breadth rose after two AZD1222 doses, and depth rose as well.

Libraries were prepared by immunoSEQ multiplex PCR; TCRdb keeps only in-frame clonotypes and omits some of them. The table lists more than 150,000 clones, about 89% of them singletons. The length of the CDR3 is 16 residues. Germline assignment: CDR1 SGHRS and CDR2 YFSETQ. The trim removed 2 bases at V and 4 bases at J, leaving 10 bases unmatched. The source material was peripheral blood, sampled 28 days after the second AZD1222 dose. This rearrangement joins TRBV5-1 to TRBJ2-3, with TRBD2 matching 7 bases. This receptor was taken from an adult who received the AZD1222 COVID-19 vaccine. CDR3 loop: CASSFVLGGSPDTQYF. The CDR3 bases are TGCGCCAGCAGCTTCGTCCTAGGCGGGAGCCCAGATACGCAGTATTTT.